What follows are 16 T cell receptor beta chains derived from one specimen sequenced in a study of blood T cell repertoires in COVID-19. Sequencing was performed with immunoSEQ multiplex PCR; in TCRdb, only in-frame clones are kept and a portion is missing. Here the sample spans approximately 280,000 clones, around nine tenths being singletons. The sample taken for sequencing was PBMCs or T cells enriched from blood (not recorded which). The receptors stem from a woman in her thirties or forties who had recovered from COVID-19.

This chain joins TRBV5-1 and TRBJ1-6; D remains ambiguous. CDR3 length equals 14 residues. The germline V gene has CDR1 SGHRS and CDR2 YFSETQ. The ends were cut back, 9 bases at V and 6 bases at J, with 16 bases in the middle. The CDR3 coding sequence is TGCGCCACGAAGATCGAGGGATCTAATTCACCCCTCCACTTT. Amino acid sequence: CATKIEGSNSPLHF.

The chain uses TRBV19 and TRBJ1-3, with a weak D call TRBD1 (5 bases). The ends were cut back, 7 bases at V and 0 bases at J, with 19 bases in the middle. Germline V gene sequence: CDR1 LNHDA, CDR2 SQIVND (reference sequence). The length of the CDR3 is 17 residues. CDR3 residues: CASTGLGLFRSGNTIYF. CDR3 nucleotide sequence: TGTGCCAGTACGGGACTCGGGCTTTTTCGCTCTGGAAACACCATATATTTT.

This clone was counted only a few times. The chain has TRBV2 and TRBJ2-2, with D perhaps TRBD1 (6 bases). CDR1 and CDR2 (germline): SNHLY, FYNNEI. This CDR3 region has 14 residues. V was shortened by 2 bases and J by 7 bases, with 11 bases between the two germline ends. CDR3 DNA: TGTGCCAGCAGTGAACAGGGGACGGTCGGGGAGCTGTTTTTT. It encodes CASSEQGTVGELFF.

This clone was detected only once. The sample contains more than one DNA sequence encoding this CDR3. This sequence joins TRBV7-9 and TRBJ2-2, with D maybe TRBD1 (6 bases). There are 14 residues in the CDR3. V was clipped by 4 bases and J by 8 bases, with 14 bases between them. Per the germline V gene, CDR1 is SEHNR and CDR2 is FQNEAQ (reference sequence). CDR3 residues: CASSSTGSSGELFF. CDR3 in DNA: TGTGCCAGCAGCTCTACAGGGTCCTCAGGGGAGCTGTTTTTT.

The rearrangement links TRBV6-5 to TRBJ2-7, with 12 nucleotides matching TRBD2. With 10 bases clipped from V and 7 bases from J, the junction kept 11 bases outside the gene matches. CDR1 is MNHEY and CDR2 is SVGAGI in the germline V gene. This CDR3 contains 14 residues. The CDR3 is CATQVASGRGEQYF. As DNA, the CDR3 is TGTGCCACCCAGGTAGCTAGCGGGAGGGGAGAGCAGTACTTC.

The chain joins TRBV7-9 to TRBJ2-5, with a tentative D call TRBD1 (5 bases). V lost 5 bases and J 4 bases, leaving 14 bases between the germline ends. Germline assignment: CDR1 SEHNR and CDR2 FQNEAQ (reference sequence). CDR3 length: 14 residues. In DNA form, the CDR3 reads TGTGCCAGCAGCATCGGCCCTACAGGAGAGACCCAGTACTTC. Amino acid sequence: CASSIGPTGETQYF.

V is TRBV4-3 and J is TRBJ2-2; TRBD2 aligns across 15 bases. Unmatched junction bases numbered 15, after V lost 3 bases and J lost 1 base. The CDR3 totals 22 residues. Germline V gene lookup returns CDR1 LGHNA and CDR2 YSLEER. As DNA, the CDR3 is TGCGCCAGCAGCCAGGATATTGTCCGGACTAGCGGGAGGGCCAAGAACACCGGGGAGCTGTTTTTT. Amino acid sequence: CASSQDIVRTSGRAKNTGELFF.

The chain uses TRBV5-6 and TRBJ2-2; D possibly corresponds to TRBD1 (6 bases). V was clipped by 5 bases and J by 0 bases, with 17 bases between them. Germline values: CDR1 SGHDT, CDR2 YYEEEE. CDR3 size: 17 residues. The CDR3 DNA sequence: TGTGCCAGCAGGAAAAATGCAGGGGCCCCGAACACCGGGGAGCTGTTTTTT. Translated: CASRKNAGAPNTGELFF.

This chain connects TRBV30 to TRBJ1-2; perhaps TRBD1 as D (5 bases). The CDR3 contains 13 residues. Germline values: CDR1 GTSNPN, CDR2 SVGIG (reference sequence). V was shortened by 1 base and J by 5 bases, with 11 bases between the two germline ends. This chain's CDR3 is CAWSGGVRYGYTF. In nucleotides, the CDR3 is TGTGCCTGGAGTGGGGGCGTGCGGTATGGCTACACCTTC.

The chain joins TRBV19 to TRBJ2-1; 11 nucleotides match TRBD2. This CDR3 is built from 13 residues. V lost 5 bases to trimming and J lost 8 bases; unmatched junction nucleotides: 2. CDR1 is LNHDA and CDR2 is SQIVND in the germline V gene (reference sequence). In nucleotides, the CDR3 is TGTGCCAGTAGTTTAGCGGGAGGGGATGAGCAGTTCTTC. It encodes CASSLAGGDEQFF.

V gene TRBV2 combines with J gene TRBJ2-2; 8 nucleotides line up with TRBD2. This CDR3 contains 15 residues. In germline, CDR1 is SNHLY, CDR2 FYNNEI. V shed 6 bases, J shed 2 bases, and the junction held 5 bases outside the gene matches. CDR3 bases: TGTGCCAGCAGAACTAGCGGTCTTAACACCGGGGAGCTGTTTTTT. Protein product: CASRTSGLNTGELFF.

This chain joins TRBV4-3 and TRBJ1-2; a weak D match, TRBD1 (6 bases). CDR3 length: 17 residues. The V gene's germline CDR1 is LGHNA and CDR2 YSLEER. V lost 1 base, J lost 1 base, and 16 bases lay in between. CDR3 region: CASSQAVRTEINYGYTF. CDR3 sequence (DNA): TGCGCCAGCAGCCAAGCGGTTAGGACAGAGATTAACTATGGCTACACCTTC.

In its sample, this clone was seen a few times. The chain couples TRBV7-9 to TRBJ1-1; D gene unclear. The CDR3 totals 12 residues. Germline-derived CDR1 and CDR2 are SEHNR and FQNEAQ (reference sequence). V gave up 1 base and J gave up 7 bases, with 7 bases separating them. CDR3 in amino acids: CASSLVGYEAFF. The CDR3 nucleotides read TGTGCCAGCAGCTTAGTCGGTTATGAAGCTTTCTTT.

The gene calls are TRBV28 and TRBJ1-2, with 8 bases matching TRBD1. The V segment lost 4 bases and the J segment 3 bases; nucleotides outside the gene matches: 7. Per germline, CDR1 MDHEN and CDR2 SYDVKM. The CDR3 has 15 residues. CDR3 in amino acids: CASSSQGAPYYGYTF. The CDR3 DNA follows: TGTGCCAGCAGTTCCCAGGGGGCGCCTTACTATGGCTACACCTTC.

V gene TRBV6-1 combines with J gene TRBJ1-4; D is unresolved. Germline V gives CDR1 MNHNS, CDR2 SASEGT. V was cut by 3 bases and J by 13 bases, with 12 bases left in between. The CDR3 consists of 12 residues. The CDR3 spells CASSENVEGLFF. The CDR3 DNA follows: TGTGCCAGCAGTGAGAACGTGGAGGGACTGTTTTTT.

The genes are TRBV3-1 (or the pseudogene TRBV3-2) and TRBJ2-1; a possible D gene is TRBD2 (5 bases). The V end was cut by 4 bases, the J end by 9 bases, with 13 bases between. Germline CDR1 LGHDT, CDR2 YNNKEL (reference sequence). The CDR3 covers 13 residues. CDR3 sequence (DNA): TGTGCCAGCAGCCTGGACTGGCGAGGTGAGCAGTTCTTC. Translated, it gives CASSLDWRGEQFF.